This T cell receptor beta chain is drawn from a study of vaccination effects on CD4 cells after COVID-19 (dated by TCRdb to between 2022 and 2023). Background on the whole study: Across the study, the median time from the second dose to post-vaccine sampling was 72 days (range 14 to 241). SARS-CoV-2 spike-specific CD4+ TCR repertoires from before and after mRNA vaccination were compared in COVID-19 convalescent patients and in infection-naive vaccine recipients. A total of ten to eleven COVID-19 convalescent patients and a handful of SARS-CoV-2-naive healthy vaccine recipients were included in the full study. In the study, cultures from other donors were sequenced using the Oncomine TCR Beta short-read assay on an Illumina iSeq 100. Summary of the overall study and its limitations: The study was limited by a small number of convalescent patients and lacked early post-infection timepoints. In healthy vaccine recipients, vaccine-induced clones were almost all SARS-CoV-2 mono-reactive, with only 1 of 255 being cross-reactive with common cold coronaviruses. Both infection-induced and vaccine-induced clones contracted markedly at late post-vaccination timepoints, which is consistent with waning T cell responses.

The CDR3 spans 16 residues, from the cysteine through the phenylalanine. The kept DNA is CDR3 alone, 48 bases in frame from the first base. For this chain, trimming is 4 bases at the V end and 0 bases at the J end, and the number of junction bases without a gene match is 7. The CDR1 and CDR2 encoded by the germline V gene are SGHTS and YDEGEE. The library relied on the immunoSEQ multiplex PCR assay. DNA from the CD4+ T cells that had been cultured and isolated underwent TCR beta CDR3 sequencing. Per the original workflow: Non-productive TCR sequences were removed, reads were trimmed to the CDR3 region, and CDR3s of at least 7 amino acids were retained. The MANAFEST web app was used to identify antigen-specific clonotypes by comparing expansion in peptide wells with expansion in reference cultures. To be called positive, a clone needed expansion at FDR<0.05 compared with the reference and with all other wells, an odds ratio greater than 5, and a frequency greater than 0.1% in two replicate wells. Clonotypes significantly expanded in SARS-CoV-2 spike wells and in at least one common cold coronavirus spike condition were defined as cross-reactive. Using the stringdist R package, CDR3 similarity was measured by Levenshtein distance, and unrooted trees were constructed with ape in R 3.6.1. What TCRdb holds here is the immuneACCESS table cut down to in-frame rearrangements. Part of the clones is not present; checked against another copy, under half of the missing clones reflect an unresolved V gene, and the others are unexplained. That table gives V, J and clone size, and the DNA gave D and trimming. For this sample the table gives around 60,000 clones, of which less than 80% were detected only once. Roughly 1.2% of the sample is in the top ten clones.

In the ViraFEST assay, PBMC were stimulated with viral peptide pools, and TCR sequencing was then used to find antigen-specific CD4+ T cell clonotypes based on their expansion. After about 10 days of culture, CD4+ T cells were isolated with the EasySep CD4+ T cell isolation kit. Participants received two doses of either the BNT162b2 or the mRNA-1273 mRNA SARS-CoV-2 vaccine. Negative nucleocapsid antibody results before and after vaccination confirmed that the healthy vaccine recipients had no prior SARS-CoV-2 infection. About 2.1 million PBMC per well were cultured with approximately 10 ug/ml peptides in IMDM containing 5% human AB serum, around 10 IU/ml IL-2 and gentamicin. Half of the culture medium was replaced with fresh IL-2-containing medium on days 3 and 7. Unless noted otherwise, every peptide stimulation condition was cultured in triplicate wells. PBMC were separated from whole blood using Ficoll-Paque Plus gradient centrifugation and were then either cryopreserved at -140C or used fresh. The overlapping peptide pools covered the spike proteins of SARS-CoV-2 and of the common cold coronaviruses HCoV-NL63, HCoV-OC43 and HCoV-229E. The QIAamp micro DNA kit was used to extract genomic DNA from the cultured CD4+ T cells.

As to this clone: Its antigen is not yet known. The input lacks base qualities; no much larger clone sits a single base away.

This sample comprised CD4+ T cells from PBMCs cultured with HCoV-229E spike peptides, obtained after COVID-19 vaccination. The cell subset or site label, read with the paper, signifies: HCoV-229E spike overlapping peptide pool stimulation. This sequence was found in a human donor who received a COVID-19 vaccine. The rearrangement joined TRBV5-8 to TRBJ2-1; 7 bases in the middle match TRBD1. The DNA sequence is TGTGCCAGCAGCGTGGGACAGCCAAGCTCCTACAATGAGCAGTTCTTC. Translated, this is CASSVGQPSSYNEQFF.